This T cell receptor (beta chain) was obtained from a study of shared clonotypes between healthy human individuals. Findings and limits, study-wide: Naive subsets usually exceeded memory subsets in estimated richness.

Genomic DNA of every subset was divided equally among multiple immunoSEQ plates. Original handling: Without quality scores, immunoSEQ junctional reads could not be filtered like full-length reads. Clones were sequenced by immunoSEQ multiplex PCR, and TCRdb holds only the in-frame ones, with some missing. The DNA gave D and trimming, while V, J and clone size come from that table. The sample includes 1.5 million to 1.9 million clones, 95% to 99% of them seen just once. V was shortened by 1 base and J by 5 bases, with 8 bases between the two germline ends. The CDR3 totals 14 residues. Germline CDR1 and CDR2: LNHNV and YYDKDF (reference sequence). About this clone itself: Its specificity is not known.

The clonotype comes from a man aged 30-40 years in good health. The sample comprised naive CD4+ T cells sorted from blood. Subset in this sample: CD45RA+ positively selected. This sequence joins TRBV15 and TRBJ1-4; D unresolved. The CDR3 is CATSRAGSNEKLFF. DNA of the CDR3: TGTGCCACCAGCAGAGCTGGGTCAAATGAAAAACTGTTTTTT.